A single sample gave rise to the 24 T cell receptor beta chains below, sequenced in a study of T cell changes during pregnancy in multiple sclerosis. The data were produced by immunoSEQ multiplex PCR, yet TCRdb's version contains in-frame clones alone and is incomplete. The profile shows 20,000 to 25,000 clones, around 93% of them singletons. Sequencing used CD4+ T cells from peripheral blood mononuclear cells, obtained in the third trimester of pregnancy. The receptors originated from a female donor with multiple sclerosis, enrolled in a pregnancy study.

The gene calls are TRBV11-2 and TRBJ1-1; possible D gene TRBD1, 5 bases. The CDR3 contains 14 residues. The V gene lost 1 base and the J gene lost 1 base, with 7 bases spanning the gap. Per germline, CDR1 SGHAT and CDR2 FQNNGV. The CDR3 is CASSLVGGNTEAFF. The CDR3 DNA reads TGTGCCAGCAGCTTAGTCGGGGGGAACACTGAAGCTTTCTTT.

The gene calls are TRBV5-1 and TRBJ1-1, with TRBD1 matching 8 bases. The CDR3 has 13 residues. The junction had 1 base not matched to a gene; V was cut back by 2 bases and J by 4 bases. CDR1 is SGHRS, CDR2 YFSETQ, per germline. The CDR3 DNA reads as TGCGCCAGCAGCTTCGGGACAGGCACTGAAGCTTTCTTT. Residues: CASSFGTGTEAFF.

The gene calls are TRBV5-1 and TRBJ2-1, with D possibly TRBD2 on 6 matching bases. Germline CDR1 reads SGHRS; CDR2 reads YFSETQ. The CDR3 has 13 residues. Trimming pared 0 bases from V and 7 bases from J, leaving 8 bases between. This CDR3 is CASSLGGVNEQFF. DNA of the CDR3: TGCGCCAGCAGCTTGGGGGGGGTAAATGAGCAGTTCTTC.

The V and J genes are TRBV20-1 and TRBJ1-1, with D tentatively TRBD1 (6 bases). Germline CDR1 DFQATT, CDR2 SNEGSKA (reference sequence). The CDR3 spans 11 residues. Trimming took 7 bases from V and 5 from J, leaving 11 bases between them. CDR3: CSVPGVTEAFF. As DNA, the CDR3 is TGCAGTGTCCCAGGGGTTACTGAAGCTTTCTTT.

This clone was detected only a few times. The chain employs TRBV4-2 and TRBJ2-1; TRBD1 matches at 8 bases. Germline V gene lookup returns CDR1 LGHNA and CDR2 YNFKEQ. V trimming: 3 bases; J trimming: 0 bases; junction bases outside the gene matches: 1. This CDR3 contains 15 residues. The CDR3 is CASSHDRGSYNEQFF. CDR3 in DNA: TGTGCCAGCAGCCATGACAGGGGCTCCTACAATGAGCAGTTCTTC.

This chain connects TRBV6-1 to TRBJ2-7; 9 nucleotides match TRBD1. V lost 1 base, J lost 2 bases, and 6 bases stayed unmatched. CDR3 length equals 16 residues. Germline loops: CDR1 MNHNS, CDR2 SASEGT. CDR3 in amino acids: CASSEGTGGGPYEQYF. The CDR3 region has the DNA TGTGCCAGCAGTGAAGGTACAGGGGGCGGCCCCTACGAGCAGTACTTC.

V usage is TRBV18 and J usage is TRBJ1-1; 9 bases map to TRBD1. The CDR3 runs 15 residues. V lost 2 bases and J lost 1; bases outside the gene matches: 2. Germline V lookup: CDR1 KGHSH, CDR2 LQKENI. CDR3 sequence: CASSPGTGRNTEAFF. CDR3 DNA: TGTGCCAGCTCACCAGGGACAGGGAGGAACACTGAAGCTTTCTTT.

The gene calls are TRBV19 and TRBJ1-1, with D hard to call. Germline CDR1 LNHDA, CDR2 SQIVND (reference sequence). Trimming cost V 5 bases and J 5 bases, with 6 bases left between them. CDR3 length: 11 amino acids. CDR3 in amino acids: CASSSRTEAFF. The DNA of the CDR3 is TGTGCCAGTAGTTCCCGGACTGAAGCTTTCTTT.

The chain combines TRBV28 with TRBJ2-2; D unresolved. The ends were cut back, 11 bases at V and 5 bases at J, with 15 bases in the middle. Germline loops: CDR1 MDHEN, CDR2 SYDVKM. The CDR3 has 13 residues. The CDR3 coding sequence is TGTGCCGGCCGCTCCGAGGTAACCGGGGAGCTGTTTTTT. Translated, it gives CAGRSEVTGELFF. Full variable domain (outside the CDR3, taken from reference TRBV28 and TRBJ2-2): DVKVTQSSRYLVKRTGEKVFLECVQDMDHENMFWYRQDPGLGLRLIYFSYDVKMKEKGDIPEGYSVSREKKERFSLILESASTNQTSMYLCAGRSEVTGELFFGEGSRLTVL.

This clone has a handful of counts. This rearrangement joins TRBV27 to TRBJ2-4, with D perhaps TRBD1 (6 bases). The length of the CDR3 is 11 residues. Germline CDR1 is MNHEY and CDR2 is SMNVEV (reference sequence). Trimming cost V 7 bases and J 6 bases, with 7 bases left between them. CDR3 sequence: CASTRGNIQYF. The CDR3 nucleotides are TGTGCCAGCACCAGGGGAAACATTCAGTACTTC.

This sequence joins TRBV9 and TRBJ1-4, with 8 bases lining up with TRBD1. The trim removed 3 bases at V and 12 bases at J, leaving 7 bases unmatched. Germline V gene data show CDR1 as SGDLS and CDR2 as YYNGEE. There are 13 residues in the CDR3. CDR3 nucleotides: TGTGCCAGCAGCGGGTCGGACAGGGACGAACTGTTTTTT. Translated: CASSGSDRDELFF.

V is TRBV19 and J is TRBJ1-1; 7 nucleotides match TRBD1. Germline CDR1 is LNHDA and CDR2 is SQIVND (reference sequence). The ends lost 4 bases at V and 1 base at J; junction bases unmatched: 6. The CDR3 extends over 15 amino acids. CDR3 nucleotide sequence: TGTGCCAGTAGTACCCGACAGGGAGCGAACACTGAAGCTTTCTTT. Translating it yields CASSTRQGANTEAFF.

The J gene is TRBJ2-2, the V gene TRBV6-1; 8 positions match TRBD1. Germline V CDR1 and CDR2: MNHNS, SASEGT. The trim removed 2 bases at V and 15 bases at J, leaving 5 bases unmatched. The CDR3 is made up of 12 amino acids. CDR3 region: CASSERQGKMFF. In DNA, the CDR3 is TGTGCCAGCAGTGAACGACAGGGGAAGATGTTTTTT.

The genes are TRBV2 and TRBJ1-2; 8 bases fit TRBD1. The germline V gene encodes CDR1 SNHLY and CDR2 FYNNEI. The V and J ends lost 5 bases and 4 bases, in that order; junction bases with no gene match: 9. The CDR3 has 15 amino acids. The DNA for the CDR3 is TGTGCCAGCAGTAGGTCGGACAGGGCGGCCTATGGCTACACCTTC. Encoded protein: CASSRSDRAAYGYTF.

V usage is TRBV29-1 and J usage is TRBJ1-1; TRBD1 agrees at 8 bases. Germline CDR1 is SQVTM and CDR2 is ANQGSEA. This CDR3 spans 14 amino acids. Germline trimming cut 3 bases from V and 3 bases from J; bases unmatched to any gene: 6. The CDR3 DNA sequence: TGCAGCGTTGATCATACAGGGGGTTACACTGAAGCTTTCTTT. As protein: CSVDHTGGYTEAFF.

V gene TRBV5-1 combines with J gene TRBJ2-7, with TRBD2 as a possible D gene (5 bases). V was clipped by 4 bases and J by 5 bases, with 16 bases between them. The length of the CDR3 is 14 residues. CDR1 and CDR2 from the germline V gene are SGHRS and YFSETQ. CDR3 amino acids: CASSGRGNAHEQYF. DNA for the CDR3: TGCGCCAGCAGCGGTAGAGGGAATGCGCACGAGCAGTACTTC.

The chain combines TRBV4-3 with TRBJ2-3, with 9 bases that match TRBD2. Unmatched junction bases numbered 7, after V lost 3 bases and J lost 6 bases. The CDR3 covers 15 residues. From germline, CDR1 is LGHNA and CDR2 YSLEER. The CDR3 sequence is CASSHLSGGGDTQYF. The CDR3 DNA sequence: TGCGCCAGCAGCCACCTTAGCGGGGGAGGGGATACGCAGTATTTT.

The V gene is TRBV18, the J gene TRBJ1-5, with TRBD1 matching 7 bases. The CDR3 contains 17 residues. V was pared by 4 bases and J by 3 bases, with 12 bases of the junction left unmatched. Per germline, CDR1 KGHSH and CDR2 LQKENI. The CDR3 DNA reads TGTGCCAGCTCACTTACCCGACGGGACAGCATCAATCAGCCCCAGCATTTT. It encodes CASSLTRRDSINQPQHF. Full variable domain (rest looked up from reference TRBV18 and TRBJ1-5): NAGVMQNPRHLVRRRGQEARLRCSPMKGHSHVYWYRQLPEEGLKFMVYLQKENIIDESGMPKERFSAEFPKEGPSILRIQQVVRGDSAAYFCASSLTRRDSINQPQHFGDGTRLSIL.

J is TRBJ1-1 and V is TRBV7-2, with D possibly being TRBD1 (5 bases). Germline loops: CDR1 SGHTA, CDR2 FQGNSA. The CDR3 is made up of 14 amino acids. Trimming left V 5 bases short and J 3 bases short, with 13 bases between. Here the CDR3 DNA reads TGTGCCAGCAGCCCACTTAACAGGTACACTGAAGCTTTCTTT. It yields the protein CASSPLNRYTEAFF.

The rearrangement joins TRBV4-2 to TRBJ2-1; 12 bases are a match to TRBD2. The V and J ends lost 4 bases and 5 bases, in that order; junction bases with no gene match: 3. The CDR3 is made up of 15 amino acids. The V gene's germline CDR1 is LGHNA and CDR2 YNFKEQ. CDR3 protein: CASSLGLAGDNEQFF. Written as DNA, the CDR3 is TGTGCCAGCAGCCTGGGACTAGCGGGTGACAATGAGCAGTTCTTC.

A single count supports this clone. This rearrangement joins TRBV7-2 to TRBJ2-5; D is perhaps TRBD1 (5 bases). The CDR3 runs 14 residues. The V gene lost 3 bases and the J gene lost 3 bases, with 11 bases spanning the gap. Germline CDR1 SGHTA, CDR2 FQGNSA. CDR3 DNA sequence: TGTGCCAGCAGCTTGTGGGGCAGTGAAGAGACCCAGTACTTC. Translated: CASSLWGSEETQYF.

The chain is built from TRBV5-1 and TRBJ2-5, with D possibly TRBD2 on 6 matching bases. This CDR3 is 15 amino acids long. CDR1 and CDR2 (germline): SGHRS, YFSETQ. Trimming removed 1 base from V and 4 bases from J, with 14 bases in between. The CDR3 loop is CASSLIAALGETQYF. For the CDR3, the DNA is TGCGCCAGCAGCTTGATAGCGGCTCTCGGAGAGACCCAGTACTTC.

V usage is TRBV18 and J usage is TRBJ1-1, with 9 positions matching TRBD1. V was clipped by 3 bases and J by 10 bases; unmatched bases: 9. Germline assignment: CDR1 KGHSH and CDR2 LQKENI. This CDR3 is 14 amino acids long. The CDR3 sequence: CASSPGQGRFVAFF. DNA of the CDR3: TGTGCCAGCTCACCGGGACAGGGAAGGTTCGTAGCTTTCTTT.

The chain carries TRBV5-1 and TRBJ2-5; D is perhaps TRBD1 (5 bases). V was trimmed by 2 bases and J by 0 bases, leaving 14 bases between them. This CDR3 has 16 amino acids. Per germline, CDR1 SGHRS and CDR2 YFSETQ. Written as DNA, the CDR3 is TGCGCCAGCAGCTTCGGTAACAGGCATAACCAAGAGACCCAGTACTTC. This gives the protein CASSFGNRHNQETQYF.